This T cell receptor (beta chain) was sequenced in a study of neoadjuvant anti-PD-1 for oral cavity cancer. At the level of the study: Non-progressing patients received a fourth nivolumab dose near day 43, then surgery on days 50-56. Study-wide results and caveats: Treg/Th17 ratio rose with pretreatment blood and fell with post-treatment tumor TCRbeta clonality. Post-nivolumab, blood T cell clonality was significantly elevated in non-responders.

This table comes from immunoSEQ multiplex PCR, and its TCRdb copy is limited to in-frame clones, with some not included. The sample lists roughly 15,000 clones, about three fifths occurring once. PBMCs were not maintained or expanded in culture before analysis. As to this clone: Its antigen remains unknown.

With 1 base clipped from V and 5 bases from J, the junction kept 4 bases outside the gene matches. Germline lookup yields CDR1 SGHVS and CDR2 FQNEAQ. The CDR3 has 14 residues. The material was PBMCs, obtained before nivolumab (anti-PD-1) treatment. The sequence was obtained from a person between 35 and 79 years old with oral cavity squamous cell carcinoma. V usage is TRBV7-8 and J usage is TRBJ1-2; 7 nucleotides agree with TRBD1. The CDR3: CASSLEGARYGYTF. CDR3 bases: TGTGCCAGCAGCTTAGAGGGGGCGAGGTATGGCTACACCTTC.